One and the same sample provided the 5 T cell receptor beta chains below, sequenced in a study of T cells in Graves' hyperthyroidism and ophthalmopathy. TCR beta CDR3 sequences were amplified from RNA transcripts. HTBI primers were the set used in a first-round RT-PCR of the TCR CDR3. One entry per CDR3 protein results from TCRdb running MiXCR on the multiplex PCR reads. The sample comprises hundreds of thousands of distinct CDR3 sequences, about 19% of which are singletons, and 15% to 20% rests with the top ten. The sequenced material came from blood. These receptors were obtained from a woman between 45 and 60 years old with Graves' hyperthyroidism that later progressed to Graves' ophthalmopathy.

Only one count was recorded for this clonotype. It may be a read error: a sequence one base away is much more abundant. The chain combines TRBV6-1 with TRBJ1-2; TRBD1 matches 11 bases. Losses at the gene ends were 7 bases for V and 7 bases for J; bases not matched to a gene: 8. This CDR3 has 14 amino acids. CDR1 is MNHNS, CDR2 SASEGT, per germline. CDR3 in DNA: TGTGCCAGCATCCTGGGACAGGGGGTCTTTGGCTACACCTTC. The encoded protein is CASILGQGVFGYTF.

The gene calls are TRBV20-1 and TRBJ1-5, with 7 bases fitting TRBD1. Germline CDR1 DFQATT, CDR2 SNEGSKA (reference sequence). The CDR3 consists of 15 residues. J was trimmed by 5 bases and V by 3 bases; bases with no gene match: 10. For the CDR3, the DNA is TGCAGTGCTAGCAGACAGGGAACAACTCATCAGCCCCAGCATTTT. Translating gives CSASRQGTTHQPQHF.

This clonotype came up once. Given a much more abundant clone one base away, this may be a read error. For the CDR3, the DNA is TGTGCCGGCAGCCTTTTCCAGGGAGAGTACGAGCAGTACTTC. This translates into CAGSLFQGEYEQYF. The V call is TRBV5-5, the J call TRBJ2-7, with D perhaps given as TRBD1 or TRBD2 (5 bases each). The CDR3 spans 14 residues. Per the germline V gene, CDR1 is SGHKS and CDR2 is YYEKEE (reference sequence).

This clonotype appeared a few times. The chain combines TRBV6-2 or TRBV6-3 with TRBJ1-2, with 7 bases fitting TRBD1. The CDR3 is 13 residues long. Trimming removed 7 bases from V and 5 bases from J; junction bases left unmatched: 7. Per the germline V gene, CDR1 is MNHEY and CDR2 is SVGEGT. The CDR3 loop is CASIRDRAYGYTF. CDR3 coding DNA: TGTGCCAGCATCCGGGACAGAGCTTATGGCTACACCTTC.

In its sample, this clonotype was seen a few times. The V and J genes are TRBV6-1 and TRBJ1-2, with TRBD1 matching 10 bases. This CDR3 has 14 residues. Germline assignment: CDR1 MNHNS and CDR2 SASEGT. After removal of 5 bases from V and 8 bases from J, the junction contained 8 bases not matched to a gene. The CDR3 spells CASSTGQGSEGYTF. The CDR3 DNA reads TGTGCCAGCAGTACGGGACAGGGGTCGGAAGGCTACACCTTC.